This T cell receptor (beta chain) was sequenced for a study of early T cells in non-severe SARS-CoV-2 infection (dated by TCRdb to the early 2020s). Study-level background: Bulk RNA from unsorted whole blood was used for TCR sequencing, so alpha and beta chains could not be paired.

Measured from the cysteine to the phenylalanine, the CDR3 is 17 residues long. The read is trimmed to its CDR3 DNA, 51 bases read in frame from base 1. Trimming accounts for 3 bases at V and 4 bases at J, while the number of junction bases matched to no gene is 11. CDR1 and CDR2 (SGHKS, YYEKEE) derive from the germline V gene (reference sequence). Libraries came from 5' RACE. The data were produced on a NextSeq 500. The TCR library protocol attached unique molecular identifiers to individual cDNA molecules to correct for sequencing error and PCR bias. Both TCR alpha and beta chains were sequenced, and tight co-correlation was observed between alpha and beta sequence abundances in each sample. The published analysis was carried out like this. Decombinator V4 was used to annotate the V gene, J gene and CDR3 of the TCR sequences. Expanded TCRs were defined as changing significantly between any two time points under a Poisson model with p below 0.0001. TCR abundances were normalised to the total number of TCRs sequenced in each sample and reported as counts per million. MAIT TCRs were defined by TRAV1-2 paired with TRAJ12, TRAJ20 or TRAJ33, and iNKT TCRs by TRAV10 paired with TRAJ18. VDJdb, accessed on 1 November 2021, was searched for TCRs annotated for CMV, EBV and SARS-CoV-2, and TCRs annotated for more than one antigen were excluded. The raw public reads went through TCRdb reprocessing: fastp at Q25, MiXCR clone calling, in-frame beta chains kept. Each CDR3 protein appears once, grouped with its most common genes and DNA. TCRdb, not the original authors, processed these V and J calls. This sample is represented by under 95,000 distinct CDR3 sequences; more than 10% of them were singletons. In total, the top ten clones hold 3.4% of the sample.

The study was a case-control design nested within a healthcare worker cohort in London, UK, with weekly nasopharyngeal swab PCR tests and blood sampling. Between 23 and 31 March 2020, the week of the UK lockdown, healthcare workers were enrolled and then followed up weekly for as long as 16 weeks. What the authors observed across the whole study: VDJdb matching was skewed toward anti-spike CD8 responses, so virus-specific expansions were likely underestimated and private and CD4 specificities were missed.

About this clonotype: The clone's antigen remains unknown. No quality values exist for individual bases; no much larger clone is one base distant.

The rearrangement joined TRBV5-5 to TRBJ1-2; 11 of the junction bases match TRBD1. The receptor comes from an adult who was a healthcare worker with PCR-confirmed SARS-CoV-2 infection or an uninfected control (not recorded which). The specimen was whole blood. The CDR3 protein: CASSSDRGHVRGYGYTF. DNA sequence: TGTGCCAGCAGCTCGGACAGGGGGCACGTACGTGGCTATGGCTACACCTTC.